Listed below are T cell receptor beta chains from one sample, sequenced in a study of T cells after yellow fever vaccination. TCRdb reanalysed the 5' RACE reads using MiXCR and keeps one entry per CDR3 protein. The sample records hundreds of thousands of distinct CDR3 sequences, around 20% being singletons. The sample was PBMCs, taken before the yellow fever booster vaccination. Receptor source: a man younger than 35 who received the YFV17D yellow fever vaccine. The CDR3 runs from the conserved cysteine through the conserved F or W. A D gene is named only where the DNA matches it firmly. Some rows mark clone size as missing; the rest say once, few, many or name a class of expanded clone.

v_gene	abundance	j_gene	d_gene	len	CDR3nt	CDR3aa
TRBV4-1	few	TRBJ2-7	TRBD1	16	TGCGCCAGCAGCCACATCCTAGGGGACAGGGGTAACGAGCAGTACTTC	CASSHILGDRGNEQYF
TRBV7-8	NA	TRBJ2-2	NA	16	TGTGCCAGCAGCCCCCCGGAGGGAAGGTCGACCGGGGAGCTGTTTTTT	CASSPPEGRSTGELFF
TRBV20-1	NA	TRBJ2-5	NA	14	TGCAGTGCTAGAGTACCAAGGGCCCCAGAGACCCAGTACTTC	CSARVPRAPETQYF
TRBV6-1	once	TRBJ2-5	TRBD2	17	TGTGCCAGCATGGACCCCAGGACTAGCGGGCCCCAAGAGACCCAGTACTTC	CASMDPRTSGPQETQYF
TRBV6-5	few	TRBJ2-2	NA	15	TGTGCCAGCAGTCCGGGGACGTCCGGCCCGGGGAAGCTGTTTTTT	CASSPGTSGPGKLFF
TRBV11-2	few	TRBJ1-2	NA	14	TGTGCCAGCAGCTTAGAAGCAGGGAACTATGGCTACACCTTC	CASSLEAGNYGYTF
TRBV5-8	few	TRBJ2-5	TRBD2	16	TGTGCCAGCACCCTTGGGCGGGAGCTATCCGTGAAGACCCAGTACTTC	CASTLGRELSVKTQYF
TRBV7-9	few	TRBJ2-3	NA	19	TGTGCCAGCAGCTCGATGAACCTGAGGGGGGGAGAGATCACAGATACGCAGTATTTT	CASSSMNLRGGEITDTQYF
TRBV7-2	NA	TRBJ2-3	NA	15	TGTGCCAGCAGCCAGCTAGCGACTAGCACAGATACGCAGTATTTT	CASSQLATSTDTQYF
TRBV10-2	NA	TRBJ2-3	NA	15	TGCGCCAGCATTGAGGTGGGGGGGCCCCCAGATACGCAGTATTTT	CASIEVGGPPDTQYF
TRBV10-3	few	TRBJ2-3	NA	12	TGTGCCACGACAGCCAGCACAGATACGCAGTATTTT	CATTASTDTQYF
TRBV6-5	NA	TRBJ1-2	NA	14	TGTGCCAGCAGCCGCTCTGGGTTAAGTGGTGGCTACACCTTC	CASSRSGLSGGYTF
TRBV5-4	few	TRBJ2-3	NA	15	TGTGCCAGCAGACGTTCCGGGACCCTTCCCGGTACGCAGTATTTT	CASRRSGTLPGTQYF
TRBV5-1	few	TRBJ2-3	NA	16	TGCGCCAGCAGCTTGGCGGGGGCGCGAGTTTCAGATACGCAGTATTTT	CASSLAGARVSDTQYF
TRBV12-3/TRBV12-4	few	TRBJ2-5	TRBD1	14	TGTGCCAGCAGTGTACAGGGGATAAGAGAGACCCAGTACTTC	CASSVQGIRETQYF
TRBV2	NA	TRBJ2-7	NA	13	TGTGCCAGCGGGGAGGCCAGGGCCTACGAGCAGTACTTC	CASGEARAYEQYF
TRBV10-2	NA	TRBJ2-5	NA	13	TGCGCCAGCATCCCCGGGGGGCAGGAGACCCAGTACTTC	CASIPGGQETQYF
TRBV7-9	NA	TRBJ1-1	TRBD1	13	TGTGCCAGCATCGAGGGGGCCGGCGCTGAAGCTTTCTTT	CASIEGAGAEAFF
TRBV5-1	NA	TRBJ1-1	NA	16	TGCGCCAGCAGCTTGGCCCCCGGGCAGGGAGGCACTGAAGCTTTCTTT	CASSLAPGQGGTEAFF
TRBV6-5	NA	TRBJ1-1	NA	14	TGTGCCAGCAGCGTCCGGGACGGAACACTGGAAGCTTTCTTT	CASSVRDGTLEAFF
TRBV6-5	NA	TRBJ1-2	NA	17	TGTGCCAGCAGTTACTCTACGGCAATTTGGGGAAACTATGGCTACACCTTC	CASSYSTAIWGNYGYTF
TRBV15	few	TRBJ2-3	TRBD1	17	TGTGCCACCAGCAGGACAGGGGCCTCCACCTACACAGATACGCAGTATTTT	CATSRTGASTYTDTQYF
TRBV9	NA	TRBJ2-5	NA	14	TGTGCCAGCAGCGTAGAAGGAGCCGGGGGTCCCCAGTACTTC	CASSVEGAGGPQYF
TRBV27	few	TRBJ1-1	NA	14	TGTGCCAGCAGTTTCGGGACCCTGAACACTGAAGCTTTCTTT	CASSFGTLNTEAFF
TRBV7-2	NA	TRBJ2-3	NA	12	TGTGCCAGCAGCTTCTGGTCAGATACGCAGTATTTT	CASSFWSDTQYF
TRBV29-1	few	TRBJ2-4	NA	14	TGCAGCGTTGAACCAGGGTCGGCCAAAAACATTCAGTACTTC	CSVEPGSAKNIQYF
TRBV6-5	few	TRBJ2-2	NA	13	TGTGCCAGCAGTTACTCGAGTGAGGGAGAGCTGTTTTTT	CASSYSSEGELFF
TRBV5-5	few	TRBJ1-6	TRBD1	17	TGTGCCAGCAGCGGTAGCTACGGGACAGGGAAAGCCCAACCCCTCCACTTT	CASSGSYGTGKAQPLHF
TRBV7-9	NA	TRBJ2-7	NA	14	TGTGCCAGCATCCTAACCCCGAGCTCCTACGAGCAGTACTTC	CASILTPSSYEQYF
TRBV12-3/TRBV12-4	few	TRBJ2-5	NA	17	TGTGCCAGCAGTTTTCTCGGGGCTACAGGGTACGATGAGGCCCAGTACTTC	CASSFLGATGYDEAQYF
TRBV6-2/TRBV6-3	NA	TRBJ1-1	NA	15	TGTGCCAGCAGTTACTCCATGTCAGGCAACACTGAAGCTTTCTTT	CASSYSMSGNTEAFF